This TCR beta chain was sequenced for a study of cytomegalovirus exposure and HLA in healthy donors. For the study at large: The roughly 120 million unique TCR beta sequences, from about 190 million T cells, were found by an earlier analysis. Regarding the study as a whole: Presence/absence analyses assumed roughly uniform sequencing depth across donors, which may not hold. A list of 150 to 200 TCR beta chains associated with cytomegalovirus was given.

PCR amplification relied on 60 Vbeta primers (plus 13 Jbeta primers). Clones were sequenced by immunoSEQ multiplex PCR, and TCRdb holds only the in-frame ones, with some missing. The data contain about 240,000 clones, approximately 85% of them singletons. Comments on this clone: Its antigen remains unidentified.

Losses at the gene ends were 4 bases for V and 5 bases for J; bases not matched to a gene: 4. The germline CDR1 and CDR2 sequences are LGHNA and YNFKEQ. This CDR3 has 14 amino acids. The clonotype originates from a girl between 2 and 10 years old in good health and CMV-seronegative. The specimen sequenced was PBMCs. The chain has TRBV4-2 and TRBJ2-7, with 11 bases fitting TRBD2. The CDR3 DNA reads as TGTGCCAGCAGCCTGACTAGCGGGGATCACGAGCAGTACTTC. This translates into CASSLTSGDHEQYF.